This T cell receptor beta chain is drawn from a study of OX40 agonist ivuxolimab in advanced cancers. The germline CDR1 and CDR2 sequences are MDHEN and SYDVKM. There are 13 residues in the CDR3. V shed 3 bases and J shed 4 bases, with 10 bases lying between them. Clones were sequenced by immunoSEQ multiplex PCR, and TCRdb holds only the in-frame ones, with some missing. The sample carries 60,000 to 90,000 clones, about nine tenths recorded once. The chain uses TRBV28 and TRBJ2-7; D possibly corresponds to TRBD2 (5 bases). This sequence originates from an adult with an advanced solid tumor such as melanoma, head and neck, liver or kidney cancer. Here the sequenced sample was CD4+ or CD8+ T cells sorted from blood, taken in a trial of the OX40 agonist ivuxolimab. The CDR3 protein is CASSFAGGYEQYF. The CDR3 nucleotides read TGTGCCAGCAGTTTTGCAGGAGGATACGAGCAGTACTTC. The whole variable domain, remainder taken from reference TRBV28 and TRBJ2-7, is DVKVTQSSRYLVKRTGEKVFLECVQDMDHENMFWYRQDPGLGLRLIYFSYDVKMKEKGDIPEGYSVSREKKERFSLILESASTNQTSMYLCASSFAGGYEQYFGPGTRLTVT.